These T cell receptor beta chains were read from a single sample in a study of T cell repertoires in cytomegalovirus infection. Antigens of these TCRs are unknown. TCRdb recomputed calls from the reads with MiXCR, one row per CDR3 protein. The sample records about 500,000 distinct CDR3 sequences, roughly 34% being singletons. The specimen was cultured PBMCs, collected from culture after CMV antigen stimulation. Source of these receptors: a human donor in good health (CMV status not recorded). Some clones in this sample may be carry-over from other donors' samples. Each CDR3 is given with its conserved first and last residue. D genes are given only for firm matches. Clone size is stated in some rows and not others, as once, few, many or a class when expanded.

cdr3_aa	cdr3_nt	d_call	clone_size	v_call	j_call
CASSFLRGAETQYF	TGTGCCAGCAGCTTTCTCCGGGGAGCAGAGACCCAGTACTTC	NA	NA	TRBV7-8	TRBJ2-5
CASSQDTRRGQPQHF	TGCGCCAGCAGCCAAGATACCCGTCGAGGGCAGCCCCAGCATTTT	NA	few	TRBV4-1	TRBJ1-5
CASSQAGTDYSPLHF	TGCGCCAGCAGCCAAGCCGGGACGGACTATTCACCCCTCCACTTT	NA	NA	TRBV4-1	TRBJ1-6
CASSLAGQGYTEAFF	TGTGCCAGCAGCTTAGCGGGACAGGGGTACACTGAAGCTTTCTTT	TRBD1	few	TRBV7-6	TRBJ1-1
CASSENQPQHF	TGTGCCAGCAGTGAAAACCAGCCCCAGCATTTT	NA	NA	TRBV6-1	TRBJ1-5
CASSPRLGGNEKLFF	TGTGCCAGCAGCCCTCGCTTAGGGGGGAATGAAAAACTGTTTTTT	NA	NA	TRBV9	TRBJ1-4
CASSEYSFSNQPQHF	TGTGCCAGCAGTGAATACAGTTTTAGCAATCAGCCCCAGCATTTT	NA	NA	TRBV6-1	TRBJ1-5
CASSPRGGGNEQFF	TGTGCCAGCAGCCCACGGGGGGGGGGGAATGAGCAGTTCTTC	TRBD2	few	TRBV11-3	TRBJ2-1
CASSHRQESGLDTQYF	TGTGCCAGCAGCCACAGACAGGAAAGCGGCCTCGATACGCAGTATTTT	NA	NA	TRBV11-1	TRBJ2-3
CSARGSSGYEQYF	TGCAGTGCTAGAGGCTCCTCAGGGTACGAGCAGTACTTC	NA	NA	TRBV20-1	TRBJ2-7
CASASGRGETQYF	TGTGCCAGCGCGAGCGGGAGAGGAGAGACCCAGTACTTC	TRBD2	few	TRBV7-6	TRBJ2-5
CASRPAGEKLRNTIYF	TGTGCCAGCAGACCGGCCGGGGAGAAGCTCAGAAACACCATATATTTT	NA	NA	TRBV6-2/TRBV6-3	TRBJ1-3
CSVASSSGNTIYF	TGCAGCGTTGCGAGTAGCTCTGGAAACACCATATATTTT	NA	NA	TRBV29-1	TRBJ1-3
CASSPIGTLGGTTEAFF	TGCGCCAGCAGCCCGATAGGGACTTTAGGAGGGACCACTGAAGCTTTCTTT	NA	NA	TRBV5-1	TRBJ1-1
CASSQGAGSNGYTF	TGTGCCAGCAGCCAGGGGGCCGGGTCGAACGGCTACACCTTC	TRBD1	NA	TRBV11-3	TRBJ1-2
CATSRVPNPGGPYGYTF	TGTGCCACCAGCAGAGTACCGAACCCGGGAGGGCCTTATGGCTACACCTTC	NA	NA	TRBV15	TRBJ1-2
CATSDLGADEQYF	TGTGCCACCAGTGATTTGGGTGCAGACGAGCAGTACTTC	NA	once	TRBV24-1	TRBJ2-7
CASSRTGTGKNIQYF	TGTGCCAGCAGCCGAACCGGGACAGGGAAAAACATTCAGTACTTC	TRBD1	NA	TRBV11-3	TRBJ2-4
CAIRPTGVANEQFF	TGTGCCATCAGGCCAACGGGGGTTGCCAATGAGCAGTTCTTC	NA	many	TRBV10-3	TRBJ2-1
CASSLQGGPREYF	TGTGCCAGCAGTTTACAGGGAGGGCCAAGGGAGTACTTC	TRBD2	few	TRBV28	TRBJ2-7
CASSFIGQEEAGELFF	TGTGCCAGCAGCTTCATTGGACAGGAGGAGGCCGGGGAGCTGTTTTTT	TRBD1	NA	TRBV5-6	TRBJ2-2
CSVGTGELFF	TGCAGCGTGGGAACCGGGGAGCTGTTTTTT	NA	NA	TRBV29-1	TRBJ2-2
CSAHPDSPITNTEAFF	TGCAGTGCTCACCCGGACAGCCCGATAACAAACACTGAAGCTTTCTTT	NA	NA	TRBV20-1	TRBJ1-1
CASRTSTRGTDTQYF	TGTGCCAGCAGGACTAGCACGAGAGGTACAGATACGCAGTATTTT	TRBD2	NA	TRBV27	TRBJ2-3
CASSQVGDSAYEQYF	TGTGCCAGCAGCCAAGTGGGGGACAGTGCCTACGAGCAGTACTTC	TRBD1	once	TRBV14	TRBJ2-7
CASSSPKETQYF	TGTGCCAGCAGCTCTCCCAAAGAGACCCAGTACTTC	NA	many	TRBV7-2	TRBJ2-5
CASSLARVDEQFF	TGTGCCAGCAGCTTAGCTAGGGTCGATGAGCAGTTCTTC	NA	few	TRBV7-2	TRBJ2-1
CASSSGQGWNQPQHF	TGTGCCAGCAGCTCCGGACAGGGCTGGAATCAGCCCCAGCATTTT	TRBD1	NA	TRBV7-8	TRBJ1-5
CATSDVSYASGNSYNEQFF	TGTGCCACCAGTGATGTATCCTATGCTAGCGGGAACTCCTACAATGAGCAGTTCTTC	TRBD2	NA	TRBV24-1	TRBJ2-1
CASSLLITSSGSIGNEQFF	TGTGCCAGCAGCTTACTAATAACTAGCTCGGGGAGTATCGGCAATGAGCAGTTCTTC	NA	many	TRBV7-2	TRBJ2-1
CASSFGGSGANVLTF	TGTGCCAGCAGTTTCGGGGGCTCTGGGGCCAACGTCCTGACTTTC	NA	many	TRBV12-3/TRBV12-4	TRBJ2-6
CASSPITEGLSEQFF	TGTGCCAGCAGTCCTATAACGGAGGGCCTTTCGGAGCAGTTCTTC	NA	few	TRBV12-3/TRBV12-4	TRBJ2-1
CSARLYRGFDGDTIYF	TGCAGTGCTAGACTGTACAGGGGTTTCGACGGAGACACCATATATTTT	TRBD1	NA	TRBV20-1	TRBJ1-3
CASSSRPLSGNEQFF	TGTGCCAGCAGCTCCCGCCCCCTTAGCGGAAATGAGCAGTTCTTC	NA	few	TRBV7-8	TRBJ2-1
CASSRGLEQFF	TGCGCCAGCAGCAGAGGGCTTGAGCAGTTCTTC	NA	few	TRBV4-1	TRBJ2-1
CATRAVGKETQYF	TGTGCCACCAGGGCAGTGGGCAAAGAGACCCAGTACTTC	NA	NA	TRBV12-3/TRBV12-4	TRBJ2-5
CSAHGQGALRITEAFF	TGCAGTGCCCACGGACAGGGGGCCCTTCGTATCACTGAAGCTTTCTTT	TRBD1	NA	TRBV20-1	TRBJ1-1
CATSPAGTQETQYF	TGTGCCACCAGTCCAGCGGGCACCCAAGAGACCCAGTACTTC	NA	few	TRBV24-1	TRBJ2-5
CASSHGSGSRSYNEQFF	TGTGCCAGCAGCCACGGTAGCGGGAGTCGGTCCTACAATGAGCAGTTCTTC	TRBD2	NA	TRBV6-1	TRBJ2-1
CASSLSPRQGSPGELFF	TGTGCCAGCAGCTTAAGTCCGCGACAGGGTTCACCCGGGGAGCTGTTTTTT	TRBD1	few	TRBV7-2	TRBJ2-2
CAWNELATSSYNEQFF	TGTGCCTGGAATGAGCTAGCGACCAGCTCCTACAATGAGCAGTTCTTC	NA	NA	TRBV30	TRBJ2-1
CASSSRDISHKAYQPQHF	TGTGCCAGCAGTTCCCGGGATATCTCACATAAGGCTTATCAGCCCCAGCATTTT	NA	many	TRBV28	TRBJ1-5
CASSVPAYEQFF	TGTGCCAGCAGCGTTCCAGCATATGAGCAGTTCTTC	NA	NA	TRBV7-2	TRBJ2-1
CASSPPPLSPLHF	TGTGCCAGCTCACCACCACCGCTTTCACCCCTCCACTTT	NA	few	TRBV18	TRBJ1-6
CASSQSSGVAYEQYF	TGCGCCAGCAGCCAATCTTCCGGGGTCGCCTACGAGCAGTACTTC	NA	few	TRBV4-3	TRBJ2-7
CASSQDWGASTEAFF	TGTGCCAGCAGCCAAGACTGGGGGGCGTCCACTGAAGCTTTCTTT	NA	NA	TRBV3-1	TRBJ1-1
CASSQIDRGDETQYF	TGCGCCAGCAGCCAGATTGACAGGGGAGATGAGACCCAGTACTTC	TRBD1	few	TRBV4-3	TRBJ2-5
CASSDGRSGRADIQYF	TGTGCCAGCAGCGACGGCAGGAGCGGGAGGGCCGACATTCAGTACTTC	TRBD2	many	TRBV7-2	TRBJ2-4
CASTPTSGGTGNTIYF	TGTGCCAGCACCCCAACTTCTGGGGGGACTGGAAACACCATATATTTT	NA	few	TRBV12-3/TRBV12-4	TRBJ1-3
CASSRQQTGRSTEAFF	TGCGCCAGCAGCCGCCAACAGACAGGGAGGTCCACTGAAGCTTTCTTT	TRBD1	few	TRBV4-1	TRBJ1-1
CASSLQRGEAFF	TGTGCCAGCAGTCTCCAGAGGGGTGAAGCTTTCTTT	NA	NA	TRBV7-9	TRBJ1-1
CSAQGAFAGYTF	TGCAGCGCCCAGGGGGCGTTCGCTGGCTACACCTTC	TRBD1	NA	TRBV29-1	TRBJ1-2
CASNNEETGNPLYNEQFF	TGTGCCAGCAACAATGAGGAGACAGGGAACCCGCTTTACAATGAGCAGTTCTTC	TRBD1	NA	TRBV13	TRBJ2-1